Each of the 4 T cell receptor beta chains below was sequenced from the same sample in a study of T cell responses to AZD1222 COVID-19 vaccine. Clones were sequenced by immunoSEQ multiplex PCR, and TCRdb holds only the in-frame ones, with some missing. The data contain 150,000 to 200,000 clones, just over 85% of them singletons. The starting material was peripheral blood, obtained 28 days after the second AZD1222 dose. Receptor source: an adult who received the AZD1222 COVID-19 vaccine.

This clone was detected only once. The J gene is TRBJ1-1, the V gene TRBV3-1 (or the pseudogene TRBV3-2); D uncertain. V dropped 3 bases and J dropped 4 bases, with 12 bases sitting between them. The CDR3 is 14 residues long. Looked up from germline, CDR1 is LGHDT and CDR2 is YNNKEL (reference sequence). The CDR3 DNA reads TGTGCCAGCAGCCAGAATTTCGCAGCCACTGAAGCTTTCTTT. This gives the protein CASSQNFAATEAFF.

V usage is TRBV10-3 and J usage is TRBJ2-3, with D perhaps TRBD1 or TRBD2 (5 bases each). CDR3 size: 12 residues. The V and J ends lost 6 bases and 11 bases respectively, with 15 bases between them. Germline CDR1 reads ENHRY; CDR2 reads SYGVKD. The CDR3 DNA is TGTGCCATCAGCGATCAAAGTGGGGGGCAGTATTTT. Protein product: CAISDQSGGQYF.

The CDR3 DNA is TGTGCCAGCAGCCGTCGACAGGGGGCTGAGTCACCCCTCCACTTT. This sequence encodes CASSRRQGAESPLHF. V is TRBV7-9 and J is TRBJ1-6; TRBD1 agrees at 10 bases. V lost 5 bases and J lost 10; bases outside the gene matches: 8. Germline V gene data show CDR1 as SEHNR and CDR2 as FQNEAQ (reference sequence). The CDR3 contains 15 residues.

For the CDR3, the DNA is TGTGCCAGCAGCTCAGAACAAGGGGCCCGCTATGGCTACACCTTC. Translating gives CASSSEQGARYGYTF. V and J are TRBV7-9 and TRBJ1-2, with D possibly TRBD1 on 5 matching bases. Germline V gives CDR1 SEHNR, CDR2 FQNEAQ (reference sequence). The CDR3 spans 15 residues. Trimming shortened V by 4 bases and J by 4 bases, and 16 bases separated the two germline ends.